The 17 T cell receptor beta chains given below trace back to one sample, sequenced in a study of blood T cell repertoires in COVID-19 (TCRdb year 2020). To prepare the library, the immunoSEQ multiplex PCR assay was applied. TCRdb stores this immuneACCESS table with in-frame sequences only. Part of the clones is absent; in the studies checked, under half of the shortfall reflects unresolved V genes, and no reason is known for the rest. In this sample the table shows some 200,000 clones, about 88% of which occur a single time. The top ten clones comprise approximately 1.7% of the sample. Sequenced input: peripheral blood. The receptors shown here come from a man in his 70s with acute or convalescent COVID-19.

This clone was seen only once. CDR3 nucleotides: TGCGCCAGCGGGACAGGCACGGCCTACAATGAGCAGTTCTTC. It translates to CASGTGTAYNEQFF. The J gene is TRBJ2-1, the V gene TRBV5-1; 8 bases are shared with TRBD1. V dropped 7 bases and J dropped 2; count of bases not matched to a gene: 5. This CDR3 is 14 amino acids long. CDR1 and CDR2 from the germline V gene are SGHRS and YFSETQ. The entire variable domain, with the rest obtained from reference TRBV5-1 and TRBJ2-1, is as follows: KAGVTQTPRYLIKTRGQQVTLSCSPISGHRSVSWYQQTPGQGLQFLFEYFSETQRNKGNFPGRFSGRQFSNSRSEMNVSTLELGDSALYLCASGTGTAYNEQFFGPGTRLTVL.

This chain joins TRBV29-1 and TRBJ1-6; D remains unclear. The length of the CDR3 is 12 residues. Deletions cut 4 bases from V and 6 bases from J, with 7 bases between. The germline V gene encodes CDR1 SQVTM and CDR2 ANQGSEA. CDR3 sequence: CSVAEGNSPLHF. CDR3 bases: TGCAGCGTTGCGGAGGGTAATTCACCCCTCCACTTT.

The J gene is TRBJ2-1, the V gene TRBV24-1, with TRBD2 matching 13 bases. With V trimmed by 2 bases and J by 0 bases, 9 bases remained unmatched. The CDR3 length is 20 residues. The germline gives CDR1 KGHDR, CDR2 SFDVKD. The CDR3 DNA is TGTGCCACCAGTGATTCGACGGGACTAGCGGGAATTAGCTCCTACAATGAGCAGTTCTTC. It yields the protein CATSDSTGLAGISSYNEQFF.

The chain uses TRBV6-5 and TRBJ2-7; 10 bases agree with TRBD2. Trimming cost V 6 bases and J 1 base; bases outside gene matches: 6. The CDR3 is 15 amino acids. Germline CDR1 MNHEY, CDR2 SVGAGI. The CDR3 is CASSRGTSASYEQYF. As DNA, the CDR3 is TGTGCCAGCAGCCGCGGGACTAGCGCTTCCTACGAGCAGTACTTC.

This clone was picked up one time. The chain employs TRBV27 and TRBJ1-6; 7 bases map to TRBD1. The V gene end was trimmed by 5 bases and the J gene end by 4 bases; junction bases not matched to a gene: 8. Germline V gene sequence: CDR1 MNHEY, CDR2 SMNVEV (reference sequence). CDR3 length: 16 amino acids. The CDR3 region has the DNA TGTGCCAGCAGTCGACAGGAGACAGGGTATAATTCACCCCTCCACTTT. It specifies CASSRQETGYNSPLHF.

This clone appeared a few times. The CDR3 loop is CASSAWTGRETQYF. The CDR3 coding sequence is TGTGCCAGCAGCGCCTGGACAGGGAGAGAGACCCAGTACTTC. This chain uses TRBV7-9 with TRBJ2-5, with 8 bases lining up with TRBD1. Germline V gives CDR1 SEHNR, CDR2 FQNEAQ (reference sequence). The CDR3 runs to 14 residues. V trimming: 5 bases; J trimming: 4 bases; junction bases outside the gene matches: 6.

The table lists this clone with a count of one. V usage is TRBV28 and J usage is TRBJ2-6; a possible D gene is TRBD1 (6 bases). The CDR3 is made up of 18 amino acids. V was shortened by 6 bases and J by 0 bases, with 18 bases between the two germline ends. Germline V gene lookup returns CDR1 MDHEN and CDR2 SYDVKM. The CDR3 protein is CASRGRTAQDSGANVLTF. In DNA form, the CDR3 reads TGTGCCAGCAGAGGGCGGACAGCGCAAGACTCTGGGGCCAACGTCCTGACTTTC.

The chain combines TRBV5-8 with TRBJ1-3; TRBD1 agrees at 9 bases. Germline V CDR1 and CDR2: SGHTS, YDEGEE. This CDR3 has 15 residues. V lost 4 bases and J lost 2; bases outside the gene matches: 4. CDR3 protein: CASSHRGLAGNTIYF. Written as DNA, the CDR3 is TGTGCCAGCAGCCACAGGGGGCTTGCTGGAAACACCATATATTTT.

The chain uses TRBV18 and TRBJ2-7; possibly TRBD2 for D (6 bases). This CDR3 has 14 amino acids. Germline V gives CDR1 KGHSH, CDR2 LQKENI. V shed 3 bases and J shed 3 bases, with 12 bases lying between them. CDR3 loop: CASSPRGTDYEQYF. For the CDR3, the DNA is TGTGCCAGCTCACCTCGGGGGACTGACTACGAGCAGTACTTC.

The CDR3 sequence: CASSLDIAGGLGTGELFF. The CDR3 DNA is TGTGCCAGCAGCTTAGACATAGCGGGAGGGCTAGGCACCGGGGAGCTGTTTTTT. The V call is TRBV7-2, the J call TRBJ2-2; 11 bases fit TRBD2. The V gene end was trimmed by 1 base and the J gene end by 4 bases; junction bases not matched to a gene: 8. The CDR3 consists of 18 residues. In germline, CDR1 is SGHTA, CDR2 FQGNSA.

The chain uses TRBV7-3 and TRBJ2-1; possibly TRBD2 for D (6 bases). Trimming pared 2 bases from V and 3 bases from J, leaving 11 bases between. The CDR3 loop spans 15 amino acids. Germline CDR1 is SGHTA and CDR2 is FQGTGA. CDR3 in amino acids: CASSLDGTLYNEQFF. The CDR3 region has the DNA TGTGCCAGCAGCTTAGACGGGACTCTCTACAATGAGCAGTTCTTC. The full variable domain, completed using reference TRBV7-3 and TRBJ2-1, is GAGVSQTPSNKVTEKGKYVELRCDPISGHTALYWYRQSLGQGPEFLIYFQGTGAADDSGLPNDRFFAVRPEGSVSTLKIQRTERGDSAVYLCASSLDGTLYNEQFFGPGTRLTVL.

The chain employs TRBV7-9 and TRBJ1-1; 8 bases line up with TRBD1. The V segment lost 3 bases and the J segment 6 bases; nucleotides outside the gene matches: 12. Germline CDR1 reads SEHNR; CDR2 reads FQNEAQ (reference sequence). The length of the CDR3 is 16 residues. CDR3 protein: CASSFLPGTGQSEAFF. The CDR3 DNA sequence: TGTGCCAGCAGCTTTTTACCCGGGACAGGACAGTCTGAAGCTTTCTTT.

CDR3 amino acids: CASRDRGRGEQFF. DNA of the CDR3: TGCGCCAGCAGGGACAGGGGTCGGGGTGAGCAGTTCTTC. The chain links TRBV4-1 to TRBJ2-1, with 9 bases matching TRBD1. The CDR3 length is 13 residues. Losses at the gene ends were 6 bases for V and 9 bases for J; bases not matched to a gene: 6. CDR1 and CDR2 from the germline V gene are MGHRA and YSYEKL.

The rearrangement joins TRBV7-9 to TRBJ2-7; 8 positions agree with TRBD1. V lost 5 bases, J lost 1 base, and 4 bases stayed unmatched. Germline assignment: CDR1 SEHNR and CDR2 FQNEAQ (reference sequence). This CDR3 region has 14 residues. The DNA for the CDR3 is TGTGCCAGCAGCCTACAGGGGGGATCCTACGAGCAGTACTTC. The encoded protein is CASSLQGGSYEQYF.

The chain carries TRBV30 and TRBJ1-3; D call uncertain. The CDR3 length is 15 residues. Germline-derived CDR1 and CDR2 are GTSNPN and SVGIG (reference sequence). Between the trimmed V and J ends, which lost 0 bases and 0 bases, there was a span of 9 bases. The CDR3 nucleotides read TGTGCCTGGAGTGTTCAATCGAGCTCTGGAAACACCATATATTTT. Its protein product is CAWSVQSSSGNTIYF.

The rearrangement uses TRBV6-5 and TRBJ2-7, with D possibly matching TRBD2 (6 bases). Germline values: CDR1 MNHEY, CDR2 SVGAGI. V was cut by 0 bases and J by 7 bases, with 10 bases left in between. The CDR3 loop spans 13 amino acids. The CDR3 region is CASSYSGRGEQYF. Here the CDR3 DNA reads TGTGCCAGCAGTTACTCAGGGCGGGGTGAGCAGTACTTC.

The J gene is TRBJ2-5, the V gene TRBV4-1, with D tentatively TRBD2 (6 bases). CDR1 MGHRA and CDR2 YSYEKL come from the germline V gene. The length of the CDR3 is 17 residues. V was pared by 4 bases and J by 5 bases, with 23 bases between. The CDR3 coding sequence is TGCGCCAGCAGCCCCTCGGCGGGGCCCCAAAGCCACGAGACCCAGTACTTC. It is translated as CASSPSAGPQSHETQYF.